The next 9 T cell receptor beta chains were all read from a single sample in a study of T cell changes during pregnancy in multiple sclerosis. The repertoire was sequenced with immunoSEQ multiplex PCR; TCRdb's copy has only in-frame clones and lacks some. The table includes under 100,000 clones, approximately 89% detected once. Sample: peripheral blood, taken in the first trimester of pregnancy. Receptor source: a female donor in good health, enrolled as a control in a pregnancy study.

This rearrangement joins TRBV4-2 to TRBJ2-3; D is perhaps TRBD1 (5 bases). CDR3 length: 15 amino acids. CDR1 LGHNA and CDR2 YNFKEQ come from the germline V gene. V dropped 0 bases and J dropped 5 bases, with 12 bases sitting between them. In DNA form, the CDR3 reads TGTGCCAGCAGCCAAGACTTTGGGGCCAGAGATACGCAGTATTTT. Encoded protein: CASSQDFGARDTQYF.

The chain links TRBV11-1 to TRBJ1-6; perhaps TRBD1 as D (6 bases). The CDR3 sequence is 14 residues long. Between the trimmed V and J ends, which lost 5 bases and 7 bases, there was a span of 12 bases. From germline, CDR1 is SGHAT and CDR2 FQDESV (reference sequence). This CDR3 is CASSSRQVNSPLHF. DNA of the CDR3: TGTGCCAGCAGCAGCAGACAGGTCAATTCACCCCTCCACTTT.

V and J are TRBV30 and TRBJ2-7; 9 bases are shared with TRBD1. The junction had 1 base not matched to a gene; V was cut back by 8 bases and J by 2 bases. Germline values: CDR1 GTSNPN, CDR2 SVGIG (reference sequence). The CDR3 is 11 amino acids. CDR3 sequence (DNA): TGTGCCGACAGGGGGACCTACGAGCAGTACTTC. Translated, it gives CADRGTYEQYF.

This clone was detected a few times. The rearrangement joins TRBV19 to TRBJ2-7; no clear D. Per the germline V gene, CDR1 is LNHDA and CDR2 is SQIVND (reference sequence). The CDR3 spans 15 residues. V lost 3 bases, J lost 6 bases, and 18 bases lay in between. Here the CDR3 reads CASSIEAGRTREQYF. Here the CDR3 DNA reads TGTGCCAGTAGTATCGAAGCAGGTCGAACTCGCGAGCAGTACTTC.

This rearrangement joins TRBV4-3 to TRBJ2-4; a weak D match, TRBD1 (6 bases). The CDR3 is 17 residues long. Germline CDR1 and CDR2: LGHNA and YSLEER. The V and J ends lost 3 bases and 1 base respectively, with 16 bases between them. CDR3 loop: CASSHLQQGTAKNIQYF. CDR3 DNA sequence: TGCGCCAGCAGCCACCTTCAACAGGGTACGGCCAAAAACATTCAGTACTTC.

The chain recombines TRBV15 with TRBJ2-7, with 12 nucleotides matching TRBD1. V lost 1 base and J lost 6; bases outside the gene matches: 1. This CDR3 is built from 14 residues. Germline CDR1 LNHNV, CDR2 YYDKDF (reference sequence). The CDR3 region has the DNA TGTGCCACCAGCAGAGGGGACAGGGGGCGCGAGCAGTACTTC. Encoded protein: CATSRGDRGREQYF.

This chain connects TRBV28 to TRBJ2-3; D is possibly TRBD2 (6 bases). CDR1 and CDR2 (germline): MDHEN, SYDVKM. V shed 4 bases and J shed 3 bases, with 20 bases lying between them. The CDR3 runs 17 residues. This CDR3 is CASSSVGSSAATDTQYF. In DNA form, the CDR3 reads TGTGCCAGCAGTTCCGTCGGGTCTAGCGCCGCGACAGATACGCAGTATTTT.

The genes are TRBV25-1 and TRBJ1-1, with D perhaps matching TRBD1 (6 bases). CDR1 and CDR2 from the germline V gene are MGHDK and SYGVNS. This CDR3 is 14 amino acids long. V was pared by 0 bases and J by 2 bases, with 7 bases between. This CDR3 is CASSEYGTNTEAFF. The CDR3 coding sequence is TGTGCCAGCAGTGAATATGGGACAAACACTGAAGCTTTCTTT.

CDR3 region: CASSPKLYGEVSYNSPLHF. CDR3 DNA sequence: TGTGCCAGCAGCCCAAAATTATACGGGGAAGTATCCTATAATTCACCCCTCCACTTT. This chain joins TRBV4-2 and TRBJ1-6, with no clear D. The V gene's germline CDR1 is LGHNA and CDR2 YNFKEQ. The length of the CDR3 is 19 residues. V was clipped by 4 bases and J by 1 base, with 20 bases between them.